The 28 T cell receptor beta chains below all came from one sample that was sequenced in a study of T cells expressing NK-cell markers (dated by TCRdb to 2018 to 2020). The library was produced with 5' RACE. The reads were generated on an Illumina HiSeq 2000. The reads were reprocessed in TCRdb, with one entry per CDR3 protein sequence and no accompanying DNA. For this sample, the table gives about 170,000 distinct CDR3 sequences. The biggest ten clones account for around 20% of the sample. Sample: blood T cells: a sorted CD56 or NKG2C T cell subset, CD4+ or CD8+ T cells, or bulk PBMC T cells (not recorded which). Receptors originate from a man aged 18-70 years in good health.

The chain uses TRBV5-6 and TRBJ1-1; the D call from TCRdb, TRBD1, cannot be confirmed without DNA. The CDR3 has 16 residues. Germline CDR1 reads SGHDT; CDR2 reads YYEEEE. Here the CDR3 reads CASNRGQGEGFTEAFF.

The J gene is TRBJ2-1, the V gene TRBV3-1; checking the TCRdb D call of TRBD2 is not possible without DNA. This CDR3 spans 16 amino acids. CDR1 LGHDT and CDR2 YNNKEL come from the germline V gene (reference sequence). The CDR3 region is CASSIGLAEINNEQFF.

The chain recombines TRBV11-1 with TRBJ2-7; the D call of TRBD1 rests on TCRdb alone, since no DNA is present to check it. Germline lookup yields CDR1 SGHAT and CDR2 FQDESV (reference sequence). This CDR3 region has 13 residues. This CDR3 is CASSLTDSYEQYF.

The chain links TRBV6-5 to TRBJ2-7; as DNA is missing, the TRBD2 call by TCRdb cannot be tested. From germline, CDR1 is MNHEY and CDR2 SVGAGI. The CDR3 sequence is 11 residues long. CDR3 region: CATHARGEQYF.

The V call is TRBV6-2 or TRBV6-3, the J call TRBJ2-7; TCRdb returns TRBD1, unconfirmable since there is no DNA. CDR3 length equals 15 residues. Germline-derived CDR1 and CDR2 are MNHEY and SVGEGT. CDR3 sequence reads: CASSGSGLPVDEQYF.

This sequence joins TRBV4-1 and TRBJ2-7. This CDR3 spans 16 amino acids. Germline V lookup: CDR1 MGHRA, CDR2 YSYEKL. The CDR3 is CASSQVVVGPNYEQYF.

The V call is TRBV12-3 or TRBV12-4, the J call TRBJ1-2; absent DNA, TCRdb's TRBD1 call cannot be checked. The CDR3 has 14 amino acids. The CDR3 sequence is CASSFEDRNYGYTF.

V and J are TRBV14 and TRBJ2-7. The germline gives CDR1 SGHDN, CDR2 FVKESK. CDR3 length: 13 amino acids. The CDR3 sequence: CASSHAGTYEQYF.

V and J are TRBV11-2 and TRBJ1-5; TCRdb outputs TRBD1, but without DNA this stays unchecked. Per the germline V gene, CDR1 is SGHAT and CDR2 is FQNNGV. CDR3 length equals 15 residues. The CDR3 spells CASSLHSGAAQPQHF.

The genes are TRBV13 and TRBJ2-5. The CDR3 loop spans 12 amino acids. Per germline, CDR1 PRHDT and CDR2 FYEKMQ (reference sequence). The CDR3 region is CASSSSYKAQYF.

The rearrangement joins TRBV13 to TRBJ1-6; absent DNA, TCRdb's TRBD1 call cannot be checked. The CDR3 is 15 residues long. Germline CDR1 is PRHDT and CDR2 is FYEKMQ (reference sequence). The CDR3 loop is CASSLGSRGSSPLHF.

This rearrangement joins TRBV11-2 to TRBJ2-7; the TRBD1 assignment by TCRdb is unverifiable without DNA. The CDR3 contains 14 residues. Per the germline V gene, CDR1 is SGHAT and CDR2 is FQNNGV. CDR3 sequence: CASSPAGGSYEQYF.

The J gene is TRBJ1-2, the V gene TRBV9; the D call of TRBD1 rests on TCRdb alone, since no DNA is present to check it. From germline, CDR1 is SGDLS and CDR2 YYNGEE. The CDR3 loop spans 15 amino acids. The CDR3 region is CASSVMDSSNYGYTF. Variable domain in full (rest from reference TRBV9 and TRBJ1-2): DSGVTQTPKHLITATGQRVTLRCSPRSGDLSVYWYQQSLDQGLQFLIQYYNGEERAKGNILERFSAQQFPDLHSELNLSSLELGDSALYFCASSVMDSSNYGYTFGSGTRLTVV.

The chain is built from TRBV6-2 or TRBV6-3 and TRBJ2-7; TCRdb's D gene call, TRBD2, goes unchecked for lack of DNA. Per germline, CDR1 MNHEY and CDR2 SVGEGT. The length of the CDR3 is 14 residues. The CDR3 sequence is CASRTDSGSYEQYF.

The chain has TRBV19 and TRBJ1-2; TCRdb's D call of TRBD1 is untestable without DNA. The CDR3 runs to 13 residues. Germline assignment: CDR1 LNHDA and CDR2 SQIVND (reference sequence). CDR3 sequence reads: CASSIGTLNGYTF.

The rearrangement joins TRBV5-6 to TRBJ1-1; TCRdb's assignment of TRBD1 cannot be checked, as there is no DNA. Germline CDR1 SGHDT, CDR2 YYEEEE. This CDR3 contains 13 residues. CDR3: CASSFGGITEAFF.

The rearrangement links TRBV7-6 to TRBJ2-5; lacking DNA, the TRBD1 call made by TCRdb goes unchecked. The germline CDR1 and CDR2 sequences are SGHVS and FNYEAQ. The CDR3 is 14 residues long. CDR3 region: CASSFGTGMETQYF.

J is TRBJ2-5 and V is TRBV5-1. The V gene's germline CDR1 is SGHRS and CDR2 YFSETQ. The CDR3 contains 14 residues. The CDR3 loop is CASSLPIAGETQYF.

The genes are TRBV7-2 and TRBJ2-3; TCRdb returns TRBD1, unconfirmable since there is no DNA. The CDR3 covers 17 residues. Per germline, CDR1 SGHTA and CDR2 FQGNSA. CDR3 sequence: CASSLAGTGGLTDTQYF.

Here the CDR3 reads CASSLSASYEQYF. J is TRBJ2-7 and V is TRBV27. Germline CDR1 MNHEY, CDR2 SMNVEV (reference sequence). The CDR3 sequence is 13 residues long.

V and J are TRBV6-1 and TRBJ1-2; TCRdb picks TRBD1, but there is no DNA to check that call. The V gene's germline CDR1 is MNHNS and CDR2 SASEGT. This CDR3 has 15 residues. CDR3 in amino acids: CASSEGTPIIYGYTF.

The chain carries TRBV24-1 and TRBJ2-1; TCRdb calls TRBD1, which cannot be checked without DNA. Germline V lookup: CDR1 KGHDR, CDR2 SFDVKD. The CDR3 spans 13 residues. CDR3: CATEGQGSDEQFF.

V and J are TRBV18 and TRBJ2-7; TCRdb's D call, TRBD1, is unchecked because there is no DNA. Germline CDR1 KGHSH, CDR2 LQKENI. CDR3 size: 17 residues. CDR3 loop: CASSPAHWTNEYHEQYF.

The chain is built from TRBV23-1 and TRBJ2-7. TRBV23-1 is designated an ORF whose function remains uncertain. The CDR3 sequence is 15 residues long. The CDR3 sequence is CASSQSALARDEQYF.

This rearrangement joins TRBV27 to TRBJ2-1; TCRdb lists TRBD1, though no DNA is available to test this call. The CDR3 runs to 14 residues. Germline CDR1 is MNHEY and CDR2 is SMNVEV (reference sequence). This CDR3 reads CASSFGAPPYEQFF.

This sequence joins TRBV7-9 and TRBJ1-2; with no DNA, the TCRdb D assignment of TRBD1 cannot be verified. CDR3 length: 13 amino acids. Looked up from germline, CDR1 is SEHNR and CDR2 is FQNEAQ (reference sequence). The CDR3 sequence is CASSLGNREGYTF.

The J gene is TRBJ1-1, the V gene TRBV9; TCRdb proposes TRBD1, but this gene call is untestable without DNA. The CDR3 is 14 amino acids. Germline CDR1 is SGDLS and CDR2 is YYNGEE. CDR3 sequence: CASSAGGSDTEAFF.

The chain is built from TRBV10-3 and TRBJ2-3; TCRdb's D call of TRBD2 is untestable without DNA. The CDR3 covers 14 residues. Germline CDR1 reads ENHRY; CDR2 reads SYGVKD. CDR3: CAISDKAGTDTQYF.